The rows below give T cell receptor beta chains drawn from one sample of a study of T cell responses to AZD1222 COVID-19 vaccine. The repertoire was sequenced with immunoSEQ multiplex PCR; TCRdb's copy has only in-frame clones and lacks some. Of about 140,000 clones listed, roughly 92% were seen once; the top ten hold over 1%. This sample comprised peripheral blood, obtained 28 days after the second AZD1222 dose. All receptors come from an adult who received the AZD1222 COVID-19 vaccine. Each CDR3 is given with its conserved first and last residue.

V | CDR3
TRBV4-2 | CASSQGHDNYGYTF
TRBV5-1 | CASSPKDRGNTIYF
TRBV6-5 | CASSYFPDRDNYEQYF
TRBV21-1 | CASSKVWPPSGNTIYF
TRBV24-1 | CATSDLGGPGGYTF
TRBV9 | CASSVGGGPSNQPQHF
TRBV5-1 | CASSKWDKTKSYEQYF
TRBV25-1 | CASSSPRSLGNTIYF
TRBV7-9 | CASSARLAGGQNEQFF
TRBV5-6 | CASSFGSYEQYF
TRBV2 | CASSESRGPQPQHF
TRBV19 | CASSIGGEEQFF
TRBV27 | CASSFVGAAGELFF
TRBV6-1 | CASSETGMATLHF
TRBV28 | CASSSGSYEQYF
TRBV13 | CASSSTQETQYF
TRBV15 | CATSRDHPPGRFGYTF
TRBV9 | CASSVTGLSSEQYF
TRBV11-1 | CASSSQGAVNTEAFF
TRBV7-3 | CASSRTGGQETQYF
TRBV19 | CASSIRTLNQPQHF
TRBV18 | CASSPDRSGELFF
TRBV11-3 | CASSLDTDTLWRRNTDTQYF
TRBV18 | CASSPEMTGFHEQFF
TRBV7-8 | CASSSQTSGVQETQYF
TRBV3-1/TRBV3-2 | CASSLAGWGTDTQYF
TRBV4-1 | CASSRIGGRDQNIQYF
TRBV9 | CASSPDRGEQYF
TRBV5-5 | CASSLDLEETQYF
TRBV28 | CASLTYWPPGSGTEAFF
TRBV27 | CASSLVGDTQYF
TRBV7-9 | CASSLGWTDTQYF
TRBV11-1 | CASSSRLAGYQETQYF
TRBV28 | CASRTGTREQYF
TRBV24-1 | CATGAEQENGYTF
TRBV9 | CASSPRPWAGVGTDTQYF
TRBV27 | CASSLGGISREQFF
TRBV6-2/TRBV6-3 | CASSGGGGRPTYYNEQFF
TRBV5-1 | CASSVDRGETEAFF
TRBV4-3 | CASSYRESPLHF
TRBV27 | CASSYSQGITGYTF
TRBV11-2 | CASSLGVQGNQPQHF
TRBV20-1 | CSASDTRNYGYTF
TRBV27 | CASSFSGGPRINEQFF
TRBV3-1/TRBV3-2 | CASSQMRDTSTDTQYF
TRBV15 | CATQRGGDGSGNTIYF
TRBV27 | CASSRGDARNTEAFF
TRBV5-1 | CASSREGTYNEQFF